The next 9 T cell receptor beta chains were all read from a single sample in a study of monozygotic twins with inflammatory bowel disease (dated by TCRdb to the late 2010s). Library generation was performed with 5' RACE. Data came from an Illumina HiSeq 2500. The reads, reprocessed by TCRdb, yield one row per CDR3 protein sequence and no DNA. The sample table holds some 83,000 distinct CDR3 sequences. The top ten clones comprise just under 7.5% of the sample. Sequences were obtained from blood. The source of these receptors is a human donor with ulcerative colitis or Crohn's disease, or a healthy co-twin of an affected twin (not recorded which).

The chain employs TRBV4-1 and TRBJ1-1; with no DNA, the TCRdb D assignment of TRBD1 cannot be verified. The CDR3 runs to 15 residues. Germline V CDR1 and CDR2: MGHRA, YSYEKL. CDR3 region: CASSQVLTVNTEAFF.

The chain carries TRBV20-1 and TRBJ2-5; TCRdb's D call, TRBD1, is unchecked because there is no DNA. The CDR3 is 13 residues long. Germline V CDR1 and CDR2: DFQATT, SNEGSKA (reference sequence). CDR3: CSARWAHQETQYF.

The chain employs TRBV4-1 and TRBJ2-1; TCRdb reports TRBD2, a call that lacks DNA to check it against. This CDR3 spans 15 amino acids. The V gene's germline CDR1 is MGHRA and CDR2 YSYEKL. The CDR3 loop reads CASSQVQRGDNEQFF.

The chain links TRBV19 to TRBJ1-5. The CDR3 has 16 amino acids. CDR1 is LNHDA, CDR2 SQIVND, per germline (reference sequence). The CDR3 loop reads CASSIMGYTSNQPQHF. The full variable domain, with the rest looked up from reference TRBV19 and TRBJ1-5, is DGGITQSPKYLFRKEGQNVTLSCEQNLNHDAMYWYRQDPGQGLRLIYYSQIVNDFQKGDIAEGYSVSREKKESFPLTVTSAQKNPTAFYLCASSIMGYTSNQPQHFGDGTRLSIL.

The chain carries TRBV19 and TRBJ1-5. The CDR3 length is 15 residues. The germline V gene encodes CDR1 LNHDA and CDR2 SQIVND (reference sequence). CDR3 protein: CASSIEGQAWQPQHF.

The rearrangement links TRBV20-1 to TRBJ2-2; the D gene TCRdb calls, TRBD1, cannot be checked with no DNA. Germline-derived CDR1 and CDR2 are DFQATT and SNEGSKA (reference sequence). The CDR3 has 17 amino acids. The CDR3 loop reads CSARGFIGTGYTGELFF.

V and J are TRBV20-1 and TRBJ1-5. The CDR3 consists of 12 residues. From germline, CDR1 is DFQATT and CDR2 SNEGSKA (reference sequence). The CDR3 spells CSASGTNQPQHF.

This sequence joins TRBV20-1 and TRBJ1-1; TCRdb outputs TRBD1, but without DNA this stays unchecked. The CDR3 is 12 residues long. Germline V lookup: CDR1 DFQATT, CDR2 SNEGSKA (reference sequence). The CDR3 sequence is CSAGGARTEAFF.

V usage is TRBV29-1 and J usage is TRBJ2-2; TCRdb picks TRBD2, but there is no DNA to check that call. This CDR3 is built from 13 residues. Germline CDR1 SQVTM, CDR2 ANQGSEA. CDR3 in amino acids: CSGGLAGAGELFF.